The 29 T cell receptor beta chains reported below all come from one sample, sequenced in a study of blood T cell repertoires in COVID-19. The assay was immunoSEQ multiplex PCR, and TCRdb's table has in-frame clones only and misses some. The table has approximately 110,000 clones, roughly 81% seen once. The sample consisted of peripheral blood. The receptors shown here come from a human donor in a cohort sampled during active COVID-19.

The chain couples TRBV5-1 to TRBJ2-1; 16 bases line up with TRBD2. CDR3 size: 17 residues. Germline V gives CDR1 SGHRS, CDR2 YFSETQ. With V trimmed by 4 bases and J by 4 bases, 5 bases remained unmatched. CDR3 sequence reads: CASSLGTSGGAYNEQFF. CDR3 nucleotide sequence: TGCGCCAGCAGCCTCGGGACTAGCGGGGGGGCTTACAATGAGCAGTTCTTC.

The chain employs TRBV7-9 and TRBJ1-1; D gene ambiguous. Germline V gene sequence: CDR1 SEHNR, CDR2 FQNEAQ (reference sequence). The CDR3 contains 12 residues. Trimming took 5 bases from V and 5 from J, leaving 9 bases between them. The CDR3 region has the DNA TGTGCCAGCAGCGAGATCGGTACTGAAGCTTTCTTT. Translation: CASSEIGTEAFF.

This sequence joins TRBV6-5 and TRBJ2-7; TRBD2 is a possible D gene (6 bases). The V end lost 6 bases, the J end lost 5 bases, and 17 bases lay between the germline ends. The CDR3 length is 14 residues. In germline, CDR1 is MNHEY, CDR2 SVGAGI. This CDR3 is CASRLARLADEQYF. DNA for the CDR3: TGTGCCAGCAGGCTAGCGCGACTCGCTGACGAGCAGTACTTC.

The chain uses TRBV5-1 and TRBJ2-2, with a weak D call TRBD1 (5 bases). The V end lost 2 bases, the J end lost 5 bases, and 22 bases lay between the germline ends. The CDR3 is made up of 18 amino acids. The germline gives CDR1 SGHRS, CDR2 YFSETQ. CDR3 region: CASSFSGADGTRTGELFF. CDR3 coding DNA: TGCGCCAGCAGCTTTTCTGGGGCGGACGGCACCAGGACCGGGGAGCTGTTTTTT.

CDR3 protein: CASSFTQTSYEQYF. The CDR3 region has the DNA TGTGCCAGCAGCTTTACACAGACATCCTACGAGCAGTACTTC. The V call is TRBV7-9, the J call TRBJ2-7, with unresolved D. V lost 3 bases to trimming and J lost 1 base, with 10 bases between them. Germline-derived CDR1 and CDR2 are SEHNR and FQNEAQ (reference sequence). The CDR3 is 14 amino acids.

This clone was counted a single time. V usage is TRBV5-1 and J usage is TRBJ2-7; 8 nucleotides match TRBD1. CDR1 is SGHRS and CDR2 is YFSETQ in the germline V gene. The CDR3 is 15 residues long. The ends lost 4 bases at V and 3 bases at J; junction bases unmatched: 9. Written as DNA, the CDR3 is TGCGCCAGCAGCCCCTCGACAGGGGTCGGCTACGAGCAGTACTTC. It specifies CASSPSTGVGYEQYF.

This clone was found a few times. This chain joins TRBV7-2 and TRBJ2-7; TRBD1 aligns across 8 bases. Looked up from germline, CDR1 is SGHTA and CDR2 is FQGNSA. The J segment lost 1 base and the V segment lost 4 bases, leaving 3 bases of the junction unmatched. The CDR3 has 14 amino acids. CDR3 bases: TGTGCCAGCAGCTCCTACAGGGGGTCCTACGAGCAGTACTTC. It specifies CASSSYRGSYEQYF.

The chain links TRBV20-1 to TRBJ1-2; possible D gene TRBD1, 5 bases. Germline V CDR1 and CDR2: DFQATT, SNEGSKA (reference sequence). This CDR3 contains 11 residues. This CDR3 is CRGLLTDGYTF. CDR3 nucleotide sequence: TGCAGGGGACTATTAACGGATGGCTACACCTTC.

The chain carries TRBV7-2 and TRBJ2-7, with 7 bases fitting TRBD1. The CDR3 loop spans 14 amino acids. Germline V CDR1 and CDR2: SGHTA, FQGNSA. The trim removed 5 bases at V and 2 bases at J, leaving 6 bases unmatched. CDR3 sequence (DNA): TGTGCCAGCAGCCCGCGGACAGGAACCTACGAGCAGTACTTC. Its protein is CASSPRTGTYEQYF.

This clone came up many times. The J gene is TRBJ1-6, the V gene TRBV7-9; D is uncertain. The germline V gene has CDR1 SEHNR and CDR2 FQNEAQ (reference sequence). With 5 bases removed from V and 10 bases from J, the gap between germline ends came to 18 bases. This CDR3 has 15 amino acids. The CDR3: CASSPNHQGGSPLHF. CDR3 sequence (DNA): TGTGCCAGCAGCCCTAATCACCAAGGCGGCTCACCCCTCCACTTT.

This sequence joins TRBV5-5 and TRBJ2-7; D is uncertain. V was shortened by 0 bases and J by 6 bases, with 16 bases between the two germline ends. This CDR3 region has 15 residues. Germline loops: CDR1 SGHKS, CDR2 YYEKEE (reference sequence). CDR3: CASSLDSGWAFEQYF. The CDR3 DNA sequence: TGTGCCAGCAGCTTGGACAGTGGCTGGGCATTCGAGCAGTACTTC.

This clone was recorded once. V usage is TRBV12-3 or TRBV12-4 and J usage is TRBJ2-2, with D uncertain. CDR3 size: 13 residues. The V end lost 8 bases, the J end lost 1 base, and 8 bases lay between the germline ends. The CDR3 here is CASREKNTGELFF. The CDR3 DNA reads TGTGCCAGCCGTGAGAAGAACACCGGGGAGCTGTTTTTT.

This chain connects TRBV5-8 to TRBJ2-5; TRBD1 matches 7 bases. Germline lookup yields CDR1 SGHTS and CDR2 YDEGEE. This CDR3 spans 14 amino acids. V shed 9 bases and J 7 bases; nucleotides not matched to a gene: 15. CDR3 sequence (DNA): TGTGCCACCCTCGACAGGGCGGGTTTGGGGACCCAGTACTTC. Residues: CATLDRAGLGTQYF.

The rearrangement joins TRBV2 to TRBJ2-3; 9 bases align to TRBD1. J lost 6 bases, V lost 2 bases, and 6 bases had no gene match. Germline CDR1 SNHLY, CDR2 FYNNEI. This CDR3 has 15 amino acids. DNA of the CDR3: TGTGCCAGCAGTGAATCAGCCGGGACAGGGGATACGCAGTATTTT. It encodes CASSESAGTGDTQYF.

The chain combines TRBV28 with TRBJ1-5; D is unresolved. V was shortened by 1 base and J by 0 bases, with 10 bases between the two germline ends. There are 16 residues in the CDR3. CDR1 is MDHEN, CDR2 SYDVKM, per germline. Here the CDR3 reads CASSLLGHLSNQPQHF. The CDR3 region has the DNA TGTGCCAGCAGTTTATTGGGCCACCTTAGCAATCAGCCCCAGCATTTT.

The chain combines TRBV5-6 with TRBJ1-1, with D maybe TRBD1 (6 bases). V lost 4 bases and J lost 10, with 17 bases in between. Germline CDR1 SGHDT, CDR2 YYEEEE. The CDR3 consists of 13 residues. The CDR3 loop reads CASSRAGAVRAFF. DNA for the CDR3: TGTGCCAGCAGCCGTGCGGGGGCGGTTCGAGCTTTCTTT.

This sequence joins TRBV10-2 and TRBJ2-5, with D perhaps TRBD2 (6 bases). Per germline, CDR1 WSHSY and CDR2 SAAADI. The V and J ends lost 4 bases and 5 bases respectively, with 20 bases between them. This CDR3 spans 16 amino acids. CDR3 bases: TGCGCCAGCAGTGGGGTGTCGATGGGGGGTCGTGAGACCCAGTACTTC. Amino acid sequence: CASSGVSMGGRETQYF.

A single count supports this clone. The V call is TRBV18, the J call TRBJ2-2, with a tentative D call TRBD1 (6 bases). The CDR3 has 18 residues. V lost 3 bases and J lost 6, with 23 bases in between. CDR1 is KGHSH, CDR2 LQKENI, per germline. The CDR3, as DNA: TGTGCCAGCTCACCGAGGACAGCCAGGATGATCCTCTCCGGGGAGCTGTTTTTT. This codes for CASSPRTARMILSGELFF.

The J gene is TRBJ1-3, the V gene TRBV24-1; TRBD1 agrees at 9 bases. The germline V gene encodes CDR1 KGHDR and CDR2 SFDVKD. V was pared by 5 bases and J by 10 bases, with 8 bases of the junction left unmatched. The CDR3 length is 14 residues. DNA for the CDR3: TGTGCCACCAGTGGGACAGGGGTATACAGGACCATATATTTT. This translates into CATSGTGVYRTIYF.

This clone came up a few times. The same CDR3 is also encoded by other DNA sequences in this sample. The chain joins TRBV5-4 to TRBJ2-5; D possibly corresponds to TRBD1 (6 bases). The V gene's germline CDR1 is SGHNT and CDR2 YYREEE (reference sequence). The CDR3 has 13 residues. V was cut by 2 bases and J by 5 bases, with 10 bases left in between. The CDR3 protein is CASSFRGEETQYF. The CDR3 DNA is TGTGCCAGCAGCTTCAGGGGAGAGGAGACCCAGTACTTC.

This clone has just a few counts. J is TRBJ2-7 and V is TRBV10-1, with a tentative D call TRBD2 (6 bases). V lost 10 bases and J 7 bases, leaving 29 bases between the germline ends. The CDR3 loop spans 16 amino acids. Germline CDR1 and CDR2: WNHNN and SYGVQD (reference sequence). The chain's CDR3 is CATTPGTGLLGGEQYF. In DNA, the CDR3 is TGCGCCACCACTCCAGGAACCGGGCTCCTGGGGGGTGAGCAGTACTTC.

The chain uses TRBV7-6 and TRBJ2-7; 7 bases are a match to TRBD1. The CDR3 is 16 amino acids. V lost 5 bases to trimming and J lost 2 bases; unmatched junction nucleotides: 12. Germline V lookup: CDR1 SGHVS, CDR2 FNYEAQ. The CDR3: CASSPGAGTATYEQYF. The CDR3 region has the DNA TGTGCCAGCAGCCCTGGAGCCGGGACAGCGACCTACGAGCAGTACTTC.

The chain carries TRBV5-6 and TRBJ1-3; D is unresolved. With 0 bases removed from V and 2 bases from J, the gap between germline ends came to 9 bases. This CDR3 contains 15 residues. From germline, CDR1 is SGHDT and CDR2 YYEEEE. As DNA, the CDR3 is TGTGCCAGCAGCTTGGGCCCGGGAACTGGAAACACCATATATTTT. Its translation is CASSLGPGTGNTIYF.

The rearrangement links TRBV28 to TRBJ2-3, with TRBD2 matching 9 bases. Germline CDR1 MDHEN, CDR2 SYDVKM. V dropped 6 bases and J dropped 4; count of bases not matched to a gene: 11. CDR3 length: 16 amino acids. CDR3 protein: CASSPGSGRPADTQYF. The CDR3, as DNA: TGTGCCAGCAGCCCCGGGAGCGGGAGGCCCGCAGATACGCAGTATTTT.

This clone was counted between two and nine times. The chain couples TRBV5-1 to TRBJ2-7, with TRBD1 matching over 9 bases. Trimming at V came to 4 bases and at J to 3 bases, leaving 5 bases not matched to a gene. Germline loops: CDR1 SGHRS, CDR2 YFSETQ. This CDR3 has 14 residues. The DNA of the CDR3 is TGCGCCAGCAGCGAGGGGACAGGGATCTACGAGCAGTACTTC. Translated, it gives CASSEGTGIYEQYF.

The J gene is TRBJ2-2, the V gene TRBV5-1; 7 bases map to TRBD2. Germline V gene sequence: CDR1 SGHRS, CDR2 YFSETQ. The CDR3 loop spans 17 amino acids. The V and J ends lost 4 bases and 0 bases, in that order; junction bases with no gene match: 9. The CDR3 DNA reads as TGCGCCAGCAGCCCGGCTGTGCGGGAGCCGAACACCGGGGAGCTGTTTTTT. It translates to CASSPAVREPNTGELFF.

The gene calls are TRBV5-4 and TRBJ1-6; TRBD1 agrees at 9 bases. This CDR3 spans 14 amino acids. Germline CDR1 reads SGHNT; CDR2 reads YYREEE (reference sequence). V trimming: 2 bases; J trimming: 8 bases; junction bases outside the gene matches: 2. CDR3 DNA sequence: TGTGCCAGCAGCTTTGGGACAGGGTATTCACCCCTCCACTTT. Its protein is CASSFGTGYSPLHF.

The sample holds a few counts of this clone. The chain links TRBV4-2 to TRBJ1-5; weak D call: TRBD1 (5 bases). V shed 1 base and J shed 7 bases, with 17 bases lying between them. Germline values: CDR1 LGHNA, CDR2 YNFKEQ. The CDR3 spans 16 residues. For the CDR3, the DNA is TGTGCCAGCAGCCAAGGGCCCGCCGGGGGGGTACAGCCCCAGCATTTT. Translated: CASSQGPAGGVQPQHF.

V and J are TRBV15 and TRBJ2-7; D is unresolved. Per the germline V gene, CDR1 is LNHNV and CDR2 is YYDKDF (reference sequence). Trimming removed 0 bases at V and 2 bases at J, with 17 bases between. The CDR3 runs to 17 residues. The DNA for the CDR3 is TGTGCCACCAGCAGAGATCTAGAGTGGCTCCTTCCCTACGAGCAGTACTTC. Its translation: CATSRDLEWLLPYEQYF.